Sequencing of this T cell receptor (beta chain) was carried out in a study of blood T cell repertoires in COVID-19. Method: immunoSEQ multiplex PCR; TCRdb's copy keeps in-frame clones and lacks some. The data hold fewer than 500,000 clones, with about 90% observed a single time. The CDR3 consists of 13 residues. Germline CDR1 reads MNHNS; CDR2 reads SASEGT. Trimming at V came to 2 bases and at J to 7 bases, leaving 1 base not matched to a gene. Material for sequencing was peripheral blood. The clonotype originates from a man aged 18-30 years with COVID-19, enrolled during active disease. The chain has TRBV6-1 and TRBJ2-3; 9 bases map to TRBD2. CDR3 sequence (DNA): TGTGCCAGCAGTGAATCTAGCGGGAATACGCAGTATTTT. This sequence encodes CASSESSGNTQYF.